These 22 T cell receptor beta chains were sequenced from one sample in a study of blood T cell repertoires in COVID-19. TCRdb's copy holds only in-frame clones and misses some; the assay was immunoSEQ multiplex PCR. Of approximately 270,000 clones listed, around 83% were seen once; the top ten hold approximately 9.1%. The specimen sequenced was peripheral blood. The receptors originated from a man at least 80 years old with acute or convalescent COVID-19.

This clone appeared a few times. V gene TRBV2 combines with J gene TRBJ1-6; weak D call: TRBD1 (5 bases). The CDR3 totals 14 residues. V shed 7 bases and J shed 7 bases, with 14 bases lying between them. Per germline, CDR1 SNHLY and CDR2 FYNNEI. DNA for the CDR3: TGTGCCAGCACAGGACACACCGGCAATTCACCCCTCCACTTT. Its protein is CASTGHTGNSPLHF. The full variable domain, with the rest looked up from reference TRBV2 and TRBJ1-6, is EPEVTQTPSHQVTQMGQEVILRCVPISNHLYFYWYRQILGQKVEFLVSFYNNEISEKSEIFDDQFSVERPDGSNFTLKIRSTKLEDSAMYFCASTGHTGNSPLHFGNGTRLTVT.

CDR3 DNA sequence: TGTGCCTGGAGTGAGGACAGGGGAACTGAAGCTTTCTTT. Translating it yields CAWSEDRGTEAFF. The chain is built from TRBV30 and TRBJ1-1; 9 bases line up with TRBD1. The germline V gene has CDR1 GTSNPN and CDR2 SVGIG (reference sequence). Trimming cost V 1 base and J 5 bases; bases outside gene matches: 2. This CDR3 is 13 amino acids long. The variable domain in full, with the rest retrieved from reference TRBV30 and TRBJ1-1, is SQTIHQWPATLVQPVGSPLSLECTVEGTSNPNLYWYRQAAGRGLQLLFYSVGIGQISSEVPQNLSASRPQDRQFILSSKKLLLSDSGFYLCAWSEDRGTEAFFGQGTRLTVV.

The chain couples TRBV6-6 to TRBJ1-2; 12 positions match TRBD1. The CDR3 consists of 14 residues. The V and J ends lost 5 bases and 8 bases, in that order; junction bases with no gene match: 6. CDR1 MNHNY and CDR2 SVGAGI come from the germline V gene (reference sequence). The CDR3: CASSRDRGRQGYTF. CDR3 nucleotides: TGTGCCAGCAGTCGGGACAGGGGGCGACAGGGCTACACCTTC.

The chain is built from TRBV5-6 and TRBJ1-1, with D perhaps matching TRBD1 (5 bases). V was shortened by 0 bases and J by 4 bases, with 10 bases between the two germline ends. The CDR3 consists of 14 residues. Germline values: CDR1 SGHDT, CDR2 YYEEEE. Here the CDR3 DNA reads TGTGCCAGCAGCTTGGGCAGGGAGGGCACTGAAGCTTTCTTT. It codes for CASSLGREGTEAFF.

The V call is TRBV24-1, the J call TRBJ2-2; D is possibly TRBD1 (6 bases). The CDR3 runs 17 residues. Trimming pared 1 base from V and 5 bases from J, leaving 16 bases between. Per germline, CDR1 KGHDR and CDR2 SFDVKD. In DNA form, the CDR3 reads TGTGCCACCAGTGATTTCGGCTCCAAAGGGGGAACCGGGGAGCTGTTTTTT. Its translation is CATSDFGSKGGTGELFF.

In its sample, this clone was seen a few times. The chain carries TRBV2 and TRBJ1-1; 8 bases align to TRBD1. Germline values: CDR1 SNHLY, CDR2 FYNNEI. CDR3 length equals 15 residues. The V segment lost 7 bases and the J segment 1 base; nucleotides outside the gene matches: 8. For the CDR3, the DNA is TGTGCCAGCAAGCTACAGGGGGTAGCGAACACTGAAGCTTTCTTT. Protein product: CASKLQGVANTEAFF.

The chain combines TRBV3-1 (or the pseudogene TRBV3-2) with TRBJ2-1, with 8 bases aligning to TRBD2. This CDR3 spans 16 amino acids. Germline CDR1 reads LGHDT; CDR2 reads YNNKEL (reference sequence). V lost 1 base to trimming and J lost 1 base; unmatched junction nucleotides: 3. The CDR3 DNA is TGTGCCAGCAGCCAAGGGTCTAGCGGGTCCTACAATGAGCAGTTCTTC. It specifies CASSQGSSGSYNEQFF.

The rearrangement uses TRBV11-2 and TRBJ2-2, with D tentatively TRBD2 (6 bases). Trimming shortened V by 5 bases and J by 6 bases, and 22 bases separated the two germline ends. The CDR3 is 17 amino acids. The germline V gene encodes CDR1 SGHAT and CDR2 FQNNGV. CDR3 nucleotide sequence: TGTGCCAGCAGCCCTAGGAGGATCGGGCAGCGGGCCGGGGAGCTGTTTTTT. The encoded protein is CASSPRRIGQRAGELFF.

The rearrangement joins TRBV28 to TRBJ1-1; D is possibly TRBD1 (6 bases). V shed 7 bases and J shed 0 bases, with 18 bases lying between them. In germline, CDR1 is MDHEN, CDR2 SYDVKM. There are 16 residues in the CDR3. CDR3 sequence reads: CASIHPIRGVNTEAFF. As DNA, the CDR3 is TGTGCCAGCATTCACCCTATCAGGGGAGTGAACACTGAAGCTTTCTTT. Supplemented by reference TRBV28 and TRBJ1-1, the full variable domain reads DVKVTQSSRYLVKRTGEKVFLECVQDMDHENMFWYRQDPGLGLRLIYFSYDVKMKEKGDIPEGYSVSREKKERFSLILESASTNQTSMYLCASIHPIRGVNTEAFFGQGTRLTVV.

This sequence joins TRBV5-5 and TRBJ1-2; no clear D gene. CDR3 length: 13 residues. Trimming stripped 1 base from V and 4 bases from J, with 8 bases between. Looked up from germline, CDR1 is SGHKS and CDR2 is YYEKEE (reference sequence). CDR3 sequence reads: CASSLQDSYGYTF. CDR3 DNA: TGTGCCAGCAGCTTGCAGGATTCCTATGGCTACACCTTC.

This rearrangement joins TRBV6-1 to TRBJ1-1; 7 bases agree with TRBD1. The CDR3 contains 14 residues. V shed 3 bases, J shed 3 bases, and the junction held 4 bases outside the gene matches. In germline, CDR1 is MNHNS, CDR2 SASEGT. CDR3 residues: CASSDRGRDTEAFF. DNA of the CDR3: TGTGCCAGCAGTGATAGGGGGCGGGACACTGAAGCTTTCTTT.

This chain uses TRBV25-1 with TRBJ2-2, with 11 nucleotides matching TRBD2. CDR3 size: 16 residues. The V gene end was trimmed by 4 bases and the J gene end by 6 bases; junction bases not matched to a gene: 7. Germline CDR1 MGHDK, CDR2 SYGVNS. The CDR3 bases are TGTGCCAGCAGTGCGACTAGCGGGAAGAGGGCCGGGGAGCTGTTTTTT. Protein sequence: CASSATSGKRAGELFF.

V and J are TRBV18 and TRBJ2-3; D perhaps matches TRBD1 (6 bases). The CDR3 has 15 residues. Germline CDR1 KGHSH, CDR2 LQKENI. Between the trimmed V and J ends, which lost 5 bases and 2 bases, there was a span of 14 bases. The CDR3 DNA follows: TGTGCCAGCTCATCCTCGACAGGAAACACAGATACGCAGTATTTT. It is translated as CASSSSTGNTDTQYF.

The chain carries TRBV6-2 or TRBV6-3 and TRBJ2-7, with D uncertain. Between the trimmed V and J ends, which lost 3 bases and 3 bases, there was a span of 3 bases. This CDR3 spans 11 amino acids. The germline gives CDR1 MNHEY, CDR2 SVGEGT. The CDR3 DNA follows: TGTGCCAGCAGTTATCGCTACGAGCAGTACTTC. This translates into CASSYRYEQYF.

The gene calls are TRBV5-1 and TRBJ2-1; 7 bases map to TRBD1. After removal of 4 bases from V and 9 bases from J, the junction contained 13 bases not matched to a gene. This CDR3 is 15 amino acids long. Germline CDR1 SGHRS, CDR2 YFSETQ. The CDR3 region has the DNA TGCGCCAGCAGCGAACGACAGGGTACAGTAGGTGAGCAGTTCTTC. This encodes CASSERQGTVGEQFF.

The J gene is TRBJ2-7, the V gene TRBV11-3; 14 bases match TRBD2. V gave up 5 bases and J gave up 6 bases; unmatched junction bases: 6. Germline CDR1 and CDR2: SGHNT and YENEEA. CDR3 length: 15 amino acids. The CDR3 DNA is TGTGCCAGCAGCGCCGGACTAGCGGGAGGATCCGAGCAGTACTTC. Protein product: CASSAGLAGGSEQYF. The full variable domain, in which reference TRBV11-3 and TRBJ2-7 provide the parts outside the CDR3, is EAGVVQSPRYKIIEKKQPVAFWCNPISGHNTLYWYLQNLGQGPELLIRYENEEAVDDSQLPKDRFSAERLKGVDSTLKIQPAELGDSAVYLCASSAGLAGGSEQYFGPGTRLTVT.

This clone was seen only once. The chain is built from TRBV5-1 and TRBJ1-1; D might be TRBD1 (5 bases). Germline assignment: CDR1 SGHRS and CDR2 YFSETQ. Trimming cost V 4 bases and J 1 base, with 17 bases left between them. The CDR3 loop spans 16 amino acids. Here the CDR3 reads CASSPGVSISNTEAFF. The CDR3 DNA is TGCGCCAGCAGCCCGGGGGTCTCAATATCGAACACTGAAGCTTTCTTT.

The CDR3 DNA sequence: TGTGCCAGCGACAGGGGATCGAACACCGGGGAGCTGTTTTTT. Translating gives CASDRGSNTGELFF. The chain joins TRBV6-5 to TRBJ2-2, with 8 bases matching TRBD1. The CDR3 is made up of 14 amino acids. V was pared by 8 bases and J by 0 bases, with 2 bases of the junction left unmatched. Germline V gene lookup returns CDR1 MNHEY and CDR2 SVGAGI.

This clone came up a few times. Written as DNA, the CDR3 is TGTGCCAGCAGCTTGTCCTTCAGCGCTATAGCCAAAAACATTCAGTACTTC. Its translation: CASSLSFSAIAKNIQYF. The V gene is TRBV5-5, the J gene TRBJ2-4, with D uncertain. The CDR3 has 17 residues. Germline loops: CDR1 SGHKS, CDR2 YYEKEE (reference sequence). Trimming took off 1 base at V and 0 bases at J, with 14 bases between the two ends.

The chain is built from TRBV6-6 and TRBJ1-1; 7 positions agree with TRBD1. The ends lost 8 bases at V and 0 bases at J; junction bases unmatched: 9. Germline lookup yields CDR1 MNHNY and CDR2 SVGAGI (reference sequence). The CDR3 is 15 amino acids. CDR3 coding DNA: TGTGCCAGCGCGCAGGGGGGCTCCTTGAACACTGAAGCTTTCTTT. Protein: CASAQGGSLNTEAFF.

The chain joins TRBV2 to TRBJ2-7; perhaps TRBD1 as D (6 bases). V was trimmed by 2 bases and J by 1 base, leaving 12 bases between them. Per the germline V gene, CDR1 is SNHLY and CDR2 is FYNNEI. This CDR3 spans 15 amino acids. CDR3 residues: CASSERQGISYEQYF. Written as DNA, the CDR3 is TGTGCCAGCAGTGAAAGGCAGGGGATTTCCTACGAGCAGTACTTC.

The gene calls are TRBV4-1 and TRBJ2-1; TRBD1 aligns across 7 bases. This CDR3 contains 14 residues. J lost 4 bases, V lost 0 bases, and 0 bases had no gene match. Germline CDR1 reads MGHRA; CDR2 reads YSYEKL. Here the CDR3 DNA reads TGCGCCAGCAGCCAAGAGGGACAGTACAATGAGCAGTTCTTC. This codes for CASSQEGQYNEQFF.